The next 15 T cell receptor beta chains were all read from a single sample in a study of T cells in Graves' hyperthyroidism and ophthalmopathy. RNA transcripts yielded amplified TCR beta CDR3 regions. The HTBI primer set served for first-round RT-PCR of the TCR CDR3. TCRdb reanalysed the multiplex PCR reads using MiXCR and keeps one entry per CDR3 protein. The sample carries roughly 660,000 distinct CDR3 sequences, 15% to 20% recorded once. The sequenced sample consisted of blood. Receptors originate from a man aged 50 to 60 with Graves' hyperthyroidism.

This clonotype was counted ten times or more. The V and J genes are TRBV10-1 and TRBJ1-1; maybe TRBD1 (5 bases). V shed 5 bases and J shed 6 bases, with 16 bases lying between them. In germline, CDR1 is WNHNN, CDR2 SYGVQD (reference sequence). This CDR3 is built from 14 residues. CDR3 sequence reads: CASSTDRRDAEAFF. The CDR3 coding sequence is TGCGCCAGCAGTACCGACAGAAGGGACGCTGAAGCTTTCTTT.

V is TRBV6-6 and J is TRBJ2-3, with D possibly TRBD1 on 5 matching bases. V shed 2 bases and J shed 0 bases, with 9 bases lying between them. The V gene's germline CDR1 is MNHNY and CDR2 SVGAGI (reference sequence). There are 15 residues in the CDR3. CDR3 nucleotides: TGTGCCAGCAGTTACCTCCAGGGTAGCACAGATACGCAGTATTTT. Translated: CASSYLQGSTDTQYF.

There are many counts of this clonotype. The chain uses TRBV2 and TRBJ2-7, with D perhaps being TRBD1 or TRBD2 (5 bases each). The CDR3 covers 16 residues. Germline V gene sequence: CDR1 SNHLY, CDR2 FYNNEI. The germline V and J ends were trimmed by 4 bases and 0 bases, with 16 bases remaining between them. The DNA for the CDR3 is TGTGCCAGCAGTGTTCTTTCGGGGCATGCCTCCTACGAGCAGTACTTC. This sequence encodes CASSVLSGHASYEQYF.

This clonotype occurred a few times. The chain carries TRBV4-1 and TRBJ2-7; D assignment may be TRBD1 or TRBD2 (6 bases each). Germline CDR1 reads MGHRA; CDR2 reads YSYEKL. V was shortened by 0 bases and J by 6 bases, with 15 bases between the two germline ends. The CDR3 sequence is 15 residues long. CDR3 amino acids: CASSQDLTGRPEQYF. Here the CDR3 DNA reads TGCGCCAGCAGCCAAGATTTAACAGGGAGGCCCGAGCAGTACTTC.

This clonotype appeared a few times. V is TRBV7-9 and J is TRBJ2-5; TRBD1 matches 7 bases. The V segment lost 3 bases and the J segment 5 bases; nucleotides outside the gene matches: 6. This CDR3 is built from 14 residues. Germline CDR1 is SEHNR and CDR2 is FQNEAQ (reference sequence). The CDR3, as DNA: TGTGCCAGCAGCTTTACAGGGGTCCTGGAGACCCAGTACTTC. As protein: CASSFTGVLETQYF.

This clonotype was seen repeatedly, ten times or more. The CDR3 loop reads CASPGRGYGYTF. The CDR3, as DNA: TGTGCCAGTCCCGGGAGGGGCTATGGCTACACCTTC. This chain joins TRBV11-2 and TRBJ1-2, with TRBD1 as a possible D gene (5 bases). V was clipped by 9 bases and J by 4 bases, with 12 bases between them. The CDR3 runs to 12 residues. The germline CDR1 and CDR2 sequences are SGHAT and FQNNGV.

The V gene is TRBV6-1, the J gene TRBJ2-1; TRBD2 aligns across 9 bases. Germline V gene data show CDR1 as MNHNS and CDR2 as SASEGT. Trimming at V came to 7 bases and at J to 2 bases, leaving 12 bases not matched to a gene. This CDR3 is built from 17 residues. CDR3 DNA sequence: TGTGCCAGCACCTATGGGGAGGGCGGGAGGGCCTACAATGAGCAGTTCTTC. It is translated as CASTYGEGGRAYNEQFF.

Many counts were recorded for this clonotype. The CDR3: CSARDLALAGAYEQYF. DNA of the CDR3: TGCAGTGCTAGAGATTTAGCGTTAGCGGGAGCCTACGAGCAGTACTTC. The V gene is TRBV20-1, the J gene TRBJ2-7; 9 bases agree with TRBD2. The germline gives CDR1 DFQATT, CDR2 SNEGSKA (reference sequence). The CDR3 is 16 amino acids. The trim removed 0 bases at V and 2 bases at J, leaving 8 bases unmatched.

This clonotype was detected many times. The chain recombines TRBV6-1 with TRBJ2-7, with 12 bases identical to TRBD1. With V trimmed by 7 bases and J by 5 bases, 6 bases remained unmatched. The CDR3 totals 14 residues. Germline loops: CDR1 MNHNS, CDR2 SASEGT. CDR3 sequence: CASKEGTGGNEQYF. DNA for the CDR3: TGTGCCAGCAAGGAGGGGACAGGGGGCAACGAGCAGTACTTC.

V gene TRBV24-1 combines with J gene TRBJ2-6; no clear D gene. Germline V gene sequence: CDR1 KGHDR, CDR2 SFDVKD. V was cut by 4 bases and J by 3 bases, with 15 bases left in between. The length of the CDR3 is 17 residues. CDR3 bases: TGTGCCACCAGTGAAAGGACCGGCGGAAGTGGGGCCAACGTCCTGACTTTC. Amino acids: CATSERTGGSGANVLTF.

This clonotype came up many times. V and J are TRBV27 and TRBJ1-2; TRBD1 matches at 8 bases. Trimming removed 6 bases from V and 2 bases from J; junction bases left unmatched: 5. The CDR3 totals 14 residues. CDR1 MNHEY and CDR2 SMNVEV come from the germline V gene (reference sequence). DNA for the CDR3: TGTGCCAGCAGGCCTCAGGGGGCCAACTATGGCTACACCTTC. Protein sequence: CASRPQGANYGYTF.

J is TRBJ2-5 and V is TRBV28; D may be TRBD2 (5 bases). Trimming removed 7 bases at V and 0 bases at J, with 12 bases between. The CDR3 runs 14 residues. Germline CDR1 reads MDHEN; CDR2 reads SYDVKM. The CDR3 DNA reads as TGTGCCAGCATTTCGGGATTAAACCAAGAGACCCAGTACTTC. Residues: CASISGLNQETQYF.

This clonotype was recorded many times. The CDR3 nucleotides read TGTGCCAGCAGCCTCATCGGGACTAGCGGTTACAATGAGCAGTTCTTC. Translated: CASSLIGTSGYNEQFF. This chain links TRBV9 with TRBJ2-1; TRBD2 aligns across 11 bases. This CDR3 spans 16 amino acids. Germline loops: CDR1 SGDLS, CDR2 YYNGEE. Trimming removed 4 bases from V and 4 bases from J; junction bases left unmatched: 7.

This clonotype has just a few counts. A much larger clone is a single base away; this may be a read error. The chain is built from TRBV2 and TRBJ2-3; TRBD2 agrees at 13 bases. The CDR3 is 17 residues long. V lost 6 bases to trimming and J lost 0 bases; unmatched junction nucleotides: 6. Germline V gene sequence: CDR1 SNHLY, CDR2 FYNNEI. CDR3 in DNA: TGTGCCAGCAGATGCCCGGGACTAGCGGGGAGCACAGATACGCAGTATTTT. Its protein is CASRCPGLAGSTDTQYF.

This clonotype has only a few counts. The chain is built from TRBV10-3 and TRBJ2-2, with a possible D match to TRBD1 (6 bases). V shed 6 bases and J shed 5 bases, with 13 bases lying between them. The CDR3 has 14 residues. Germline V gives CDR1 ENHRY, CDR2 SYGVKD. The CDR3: CAISLLQGTGELFF. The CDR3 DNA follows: TGTGCCATCAGCCTGCTACAGGGTACCGGGGAGCTGTTTTTT.